The text below deals with one TCR beta chain. This clone came up a few times. The specificity of this receptor is unknown. The record has no base qualities; no much larger clone is one base away. This sample was included in a study of blood T cell repertoires in COVID-19 (dated by TCRdb to between 2020 and 2021). For the wider study: Collaborator samples came from the United States, Italy and Spain and covered acute and convalescent phases of COVID-19. The sample metadata nearly always contained a de-identified subject ID, COVID-19 status, age in years and sex. The prospective study material was composed of cDNA or gDNA derived from T cells, B-cell-depleted T cells, or PBMCs. The repertoires were made available in a free public database intended to serve as a resource for research on the immune response to SARS-CoV-2. Where available, HLA class I and class II types were taken from metadata supplied by the sample provider and were not determined by assay-based typing. Samples came from the ongoing ImmuneRACE study (first 160 participants) plus 1,254 subjects from 6 global collaborators. Subjects who had been exposed to COVID-19, were actively infected with it, or had recovered from it provided the deeply sampled blood TCRbeta repertoires that made up the dataset.

TCRbeta CDR3 regions were amplified from genomic DNA by means of the immunoSEQ Assay, a bias-controlled multiplex PCR. From the authors' description of their analysis: Within the assay, amplification of reference gene primers was used to estimate how many nucleated cells each sample contained. To quantify the absolute abundance of each unique TCRbeta CDR3 rearrangement, sequence reads were collapsed and filtered. For each sample, productive Simpson clonality was calculated as the square root of Simpson's diversity index over productive rearrangements. TCRdb took over this immuneACCESS table, retaining in-frame rearrangements with V and J assigned. Such tables are incomplete; in checked studies, under half of the missing clones stem from an unresolved V gene, and the remainder is unexplained. V and J calls and clone size come straight from that table; D and trimming were deduced from the DNA. For this sample the table gives tens of thousands of clones, of which about nine tenths were detected only once. In total, the top ten clones hold 7% to 10% of the sample.

Broader findings and caveats from the paper: How much clinical and demographic metadata was included differed by source and by participant, and the metadata was provided uncurated.

Whole blood was collected in K2EDTA tubes by collaborating institutions according to the institutions' own protocols. For TCRbeta analysis, collaborators shipped samples as frozen whole blood, isolated PBMCs, or DNA extracted from either of those sample types. The clonotype comes from a woman aged 65 to 85 with active COVID-19. Sequencing input: peripheral blood.

The bases read TGTGCCAGCAGTTTATCGTTCGGGGGGGCTCAGCCCCAGCATTTT. Translation gives CASSLSFGGAQPQHF. The chain uses TRBV27 and TRBJ1-5, with a weak D call of TRBD1 (6 bases match). The CDR3 holds 15 amino acids from the cysteine to the phenylalanine. This entry keeps only the CDR3 DNA: 45 bases, framed from base 1. V is reduced by 0 bases and J by 6 bases, leaving a spacing of 12 bases between them. CDR1 and CDR2 are read off the germline V gene (reference sequence) as MNHEY and SMNVEV.